This is a list of T cell receptor beta chains from one sample in a study of human T cells and chemical hapten exposure. One entry per CDR3 protein, called by TCRdb with MiXCR from the RACE reads. The repertoire includes around 360,000 distinct CDR3 sequences, under 6.5% of them detected once, and about 5% sits in the top ten. The source was whole blood, collected in connection with sensitization to the hapten diphenylcyclopropenone (DPC). These receptors all stem from a woman aged 18-35 years with alopecia areata. Some clones in this sample may be carry-over from other donors' samples. The CDR3 runs from the conserved cysteine through the conserved F or W. A D gene is named only where the DNA matches it firmly. Rows give clone size only sometimes, using once, few, many, or a class for an expanded clone.

d_call,clone_size,j_call,v_call,cdr3_aa,cdr3_nt
TRBD2,few,TRBJ2-3,TRBV27,CASSSPTSGYTDTQYF,TGTGCCAGCAGTTCGCCGACTAGCGGTTACACAGATACGCAGTATTTT
NA,many,TRBJ1-1,TRBV20-1,CSARDLRLPNTEAFF,TGCAGTGCTAGAGATCTACGACTACCGAACACTGAAGCTTTCTTT
NA,few,TRBJ2-7,TRBV5-5,CASSPLQGLYEQYF,TGTGCCAGCAGCCCACTCCAGGGGTTGTACGAGCAGTACTTC
NA,NA,TRBJ1-1,TRBV9,CASRGLRDTEAFF,TGTGCCAGCAGGGGGCTAAGGGACACTGAAGCTTTCTTT
NA,many,TRBJ1-1,TRBV7-2,CASSLERGPAFF,TGTGCCAGCAGCTTAGAGAGGGGCCCAGCTTTCTTT
NA,few,TRBJ2-5,TRBV13,CASSLRLVQETQYF,TGTGCCAGCAGCCTCCGACTAGTTCAAGAGACCCAGTACTTC
NA,NA,TRBJ2-7,TRBV12-5,CASGLSGGLSYEQYF,TGTGCTAGTGGTTTGTCGGGGGGCCTGTCCTACGAGCAGTACTTC
NA,few,TRBJ1-1,TRBV11-1,CASSLRGQYPEAFF,TGTGCCAGCAGCTTAAGGGGTCAGTACCCTGAAGCTTTCTTT
NA,few,TRBJ1-6,TRBV5-1,CASSIDAYNSPLHF,TGCGCCAGCAGCATAGACGCCTATAATTCACCCCTCCACTTT
NA,many,TRBJ1-1,TRBV7-8,CASSLVEAGVTEAFF,TGTGCCAGCAGCTTAGTCGAGGCGGGTGTAACTGAAGCTTTCTTT
NA,NA,TRBJ1-2,TRBV27,CASSYAGEGYGYTF,TGTGCCAGCAGTTACGCAGGGGAGGGCTATGGCTACACCTTC
TRBD2,NA,TRBJ2-7,TRBV29-1,CSALAEAFEQYF,TGCAGCGCCCTAGCGGAGGCGTTTGAGCAGTACTTC
TRBD1,many,TRBJ1-3,TRBV4-2,CASSQDRGTDTIYF,TGTGCCAGCAGCCAAGACAGGGGGACAGACACCATATATTTT
NA,many,TRBJ2-3,TRBV7-2,CASSFVGTDTQYF,TGTGCCAGCAGCTTTGTGGGCACAGATACGCAGTATTTT
NA,NA,TRBJ1-2,TRBV15,CATSFTGRSYGYTF,TGTGCCACCAGCTTTACAGGGAGATCCTATGGCTACACCTTC
TRBD1,few,TRBJ2-7,TRBV2,CASSSPWGTGDEQYF,TGTGCCAGCAGCTCACCCTGGGGAACAGGGGACGAGCAGTACTTC
NA,many,TRBJ1-5,TRBV29-1,CSVRDSNQPQHF,TGCAGCGTCCGGGATAGCAATCAGCCCCAGCATTTT
NA,few,TRBJ1-6,TRBV9,CASGAHSPLHF,TGTGCCAGCGGGGCCCATTCACCCCTCCACTTT